Listed below are T cell receptor beta chains from one sample, sequenced in a study of T cell responses to AZD1222 COVID-19 vaccine. TCRdb keeps only in-frame clones here, not all; method: immunoSEQ multiplex PCR. The sample records 150,000 to 170,000 clones, about 88% being singletons. The specimen comprised peripheral blood, sampled on day 0 of AZD1222 vaccination. The source of these receptors is an adult in good health. Both conserved end residues are part of each CDR3. Each record gives: V gene, J gene, clone size, CDR3 length, D gene, CDR3 protein, CDR3 DNA. A D gene is named only where the DNA matches it firmly. For some rows the clone size is stated as once, few or many, or as a class when expanded; others skip it.

>TRBV5-1|TRBJ1-1|NA|20|TRBD1
CASSLVGMPGTGDKNTEAFF
TGCGCCAGCAGCTTGGTCGGGATGCCTGGGACAGGGGACAAGAACACTGAAGCTTTCTTT
>TRBV6-5|TRBJ2-7|once|11|NA
CASSDSGEQYF
TGTGCCAGCAGTGACTCGGGGGAGCAGTACTTC
>TRBV6-1|TRBJ1-2|NA|15|NA
CASSEVAGGNYGYTF
TGTGCCAGCAGTGAAGTTGCGGGAGGCAACTATGGCTACACCTTC
>TRBV5-1|TRBJ1-1|few|14|NA
CASRRSGGNTEAFF
TGCGCCAGCAGAAGGTCCGGGGGTAACACTGAAGCTTTCTTT
>TRBV5-1|TRBJ2-2|NA|16|NA
CASSLPPPGNTGELFF
TGCGCCAGCAGCTTGCCCCCTCCGGGTAACACCGGGGAGCTGTTTTTT
>TRBV6-2/TRBV6-3|TRBJ1-5|NA|16|TRBD1
CASSYLGTGGGQPQHF
TGTGCCAGCAGTTACCTCGGGACAGGGGGAGGTCAGCCCCAGCATTTT
>TRBV5-1|TRBJ2-3|NA|15|TRBD1
CASSQRQGSTDTQYF
TGCGCCAGCAGCCAACGACAGGGTTCAACAGATACGCAGTATTTT
>TRBV6-5|TRBJ1-1|NA|14|NA
CASSWTAGNTEAFF
TGTGCCAGCAGTTGGACGGCCGGGAACACTGAAGCTTTCTTT
>TRBV6-2/TRBV6-3|TRBJ1-2|NA|13|NA
CASSDSGGYGYTF
TGTGCCAGCAGCGACAGCGGAGGCTATGGCTACACCTTC
>TRBV2|TRBJ2-1|NA|12|NA
CASSATGNEQFF
TGTGCCAGCAGTGCAACAGGGAATGAGCAGTTCTTC
>TRBV28|TRBJ1-1|once|15|NA
CASSFPRGGRTEAFF
TGTGCCAGCAGTTTCCCCCGAGGGGGACGAACTGAAGCTTTCTTT
>TRBV7-2|TRBJ2-2|few|14|TRBD2
CASRLAGATGELFF
TGTGCCAGCAGATTAGCGGGAGCTACCGGGGAGCTGTTTTTT
>TRBV5-1|TRBJ1-6|few|16|NA
CASSLWQRTPNSPLHF
TGCGCCAGCAGCTTGTGGCAGCGAACGCCTAATTCACCCCTCCACTTT
>TRBV11-2|TRBJ2-6|NA|18|NA
CASRTLKIRAPGANVLTF
TGTGCCAGCAGGACCCTAAAGATACGGGCGCCTGGGGCCAACGTCCTGACTTTC
>TRBV7-9|TRBJ2-1|NA|18|TRBD2
CASSPVGVAGESYNEQFF
TGTGCCAGCAGCCCAGTGGGGGTAGCGGGAGAGTCCTACAATGAGCAGTTCTTC
>TRBV20-1|TRBJ1-1|NA|11|NA
CSADLNTEAFF
TGCAGTGCAGATCTGAACACTGAAGCTTTCTTT
>TRBV19|TRBJ1-1|NA|13|TRBD1
CASRHDRDTEAFF
TGTGCCAGTAGACATGACAGGGACACTGAAGCTTTCTTT
>TRBV19|TRBJ2-1|NA|16|NA
CASSISRLSRDNEQFF
TGTGCCAGTAGTATTTCGCGGTTGTCGAGGGACAATGAGCAGTTCTTC
>TRBV3-1/TRBV3-2|TRBJ1-1|once|13|NA
CASSQGDGDEAFF
TGTGCCAGCAGCCAAGGGGACGGGGATGAAGCTTTCTTT
>TRBV27|TRBJ2-7|NA|14|NA
CASSLDARIGEQYF
TGTGCCAGCAGTTTAGATGCCAGGATCGGCGAGCAGTACTTC